These T cell receptor beta chains were read from a single sample in a study of shared clonotypes between healthy human individuals. Clones were read by immunoSEQ multiplex PCR, and TCRdb kept only the in-frame ones, dropping some. The repertoire consists of 850,000 to 1,200,000 clones, with 65% to 80% occurring once and the leading ten covering less than 1.5%. The sequencing input was memory CD4+ T cells sorted from blood. These receptors came from a man aged 18 to 30 in good health. CDR3s include the opening cysteine and the closing phenylalanine or tryptophan. D genes are given only for firm matches. Clone size, where shown, is once, few, many, or a class for clones that have expanded.

NA TRBJ1-3 TRBV5-6 few CASSFLGPGNTIYF TGTGCCAGCAGCTTTCTTGGGCCTGGAAACACCATATATTTT
TRBD1 TRBJ1-2 TRBV5-6 NA CASSIIDRDYGYTF TGTGCCAGCAGCATTATTGACAGGGACTATGGCTACACCTTC
TRBD2 TRBJ2-3 TRBV4-1 NA CASSRDGTSGGSSTDTQYF TGCGCCAGCAGCCGCGACGGGACTAGCGGGGGATCTAGCACAGATACGCAGTATTTT
TRBD1 TRBJ1-2 TRBV6-1 NA CAISDSFTGQTNYGYTF TGTGCCATCAGTGACAGCTTTACGGGACAGACTAACTATGGCTACACCTTC
NA TRBJ1-2 TRBV7-2 NA CASSFNPDSRYGYTF TGTGCCAGCAGCTTTAATCCGGACAGCAGATATGGCTACACCTTC
TRBD1 TRBJ2-7 TRBV7-2 few CASTPPQGQATYEQYF TGTGCCAGCACCCCTCCCCAGGGACAGGCAACCTACGAGCAGTACTTC
NA TRBJ1-2 TRBV13 many CASSLGLQVDYGYTF TGTGCCAGCAGCTTAGGCCTGCAGGTCGACTATGGCTACACCTTC
NA TRBJ2-7 TRBV5-1 NA CASSRGDLDEQYF TGCGCCAGCAGCCGTGGGGATCTGGACGAGCAGTACTTC
NA TRBJ1-5 TRBV6-1 NA CASSEPRVGQPQHF TGTGCCAGCAGTGAACCCCGAGTTGGGCAGCCCCAGCATTTT
NA TRBJ2-3 TRBV18 NA CASSREWGGTDTQYF TGTGCCAGCTCACGGGAATGGGGCGGCACAGATACGCAGTATTTT
NA TRBJ1-3 TRBV18 NA CASSPRAGSESSGNTIYF TGTGCCAGCTCGCCTCGGGCGGGCTCAGAATCCTCTGGAAACACCATATATTTT
NA TRBJ1-6 TRBV6-1 NA CASSGGPHSPLHF TGTGCCAGCAGTGGGGGTCCTCATTCACCCCTCCACTTT
NA TRBJ2-5 TRBV7-7 NA CASSPGTPQETQYF TGTGCTAGCAGCCCCGGGACTCCTCAAGAGACCCAGTACTTC
TRBD1 TRBJ2-2 TRBV6-6 NA CASRTGQGSTGELFF TGTGCCAGCAGGACGGGACAGGGGAGCACCGGGGAGCTGTTTTTT
NA TRBJ1-6 TRBV6-6 NA CASSYDGGNSPLHF TGTGCCAGCAGTTACGACGGGGGTAATTCACCCCTCCACTTT
NA TRBJ2-7 TRBV28 NA CASRQGFDEQYF TGTGCCAGCAGGCAGGGGTTCGACGAGCAGTACTTC
NA TRBJ2-3 TRBV25-1 NA CASSEWDADTQYF TGTGCCAGCAGTGAATGGGATGCAGATACGCAGTATTTT
NA TRBJ2-5 TRBV2 NA CASSGGNRETQYF TGTGCCAGCAGTGGGGGTAATCGGGAGACCCAGTACTTC
NA TRBJ1-2 TRBV19 NA CASSIEQSANYGYTF TGTGCCAGTAGTATAGAACAGTCAGCTAACTATGGCTACACCTTC
NA TRBJ2-7 TRBV5-1 NA CASRGGQQTYEQYF TGCGCCAGCAGAGGAGGACAACAGACCTACGAGCAGTACTTC
NA TRBJ2-3 TRBV5-1 NA CASSSAAGSTDTQYF TGCGCCAGCAGCTCCGCCGCAGGGAGCACAGATACGCAGTATTTT
NA TRBJ2-1 TRBV18 NA CASSPLNPSSYNEQFF TGTGCCAGCTCACCATTAAACCCTAGCTCCTACAATGAGCAGTTCTTC
NA TRBJ2-7 TRBV6-5 NA CASSTEGGEQYF TGTGCCAGCAGTACCGAAGGCGGCGAGCAGTACTTC
NA TRBJ1-5 TRBV7-2 few CASSPGKGNQPQHF TGTGCCAGCAGTCCAGGGAAGGGGAATCAGCCCCAGCATTTT
NA TRBJ2-4 TRBV7-2 NA CASTPSRRSGVHF TGTGCCAGCACCCCTAGCAGGAGGAGTGGCGTGCACTTC
NA TRBJ2-5 TRBV10-1 NA CASSRDFQETQYF TGCGCCAGCAGCCGGGACTTCCAAGAGACCCAGTACTTC
NA TRBJ2-3 TRBV25-1 once CASSQPRGSTDTQYF TGTGCCAGCAGTCAACCGAGGGGAAGCACAGATACGCAGTATTTT
NA TRBJ2-3 TRBV7-2 once CASKGRGLADTQYF TGTGCCAGCAAGGGGAGGGGGCTGGCAGATACGCAGTATTTT
NA TRBJ2-2 TRBV7-2 NA CASSRRDSNTGELFF TGTGCCAGCAGCCGTCGGGACTCGAACACCGGGGAGCTGTTTTTT
TRBD1 TRBJ2-2 TRBV7-2 many CASSSTGITGELFF TGTGCCAGCAGCTCGACAGGGATCACCGGGGAGCTGTTTTTT
NA TRBJ2-5 TRBV19 NA CASSIDRGGKTQYF TGTGCCAGTAGTATAGACAGGGGTGGAAAGACCCAGTACTTC
NA TRBJ2-2 TRBV10-1 NA CASSPRVAGELFF TGCGCCAGCAGCCCCAGGGTGGCCGGGGAGCTGTTTTTT
NA TRBJ2-1 TRBV7-2 NA CASSREPLVFSYNEQFF TGTGCCAGCAGCCGAGAACCGCTAGTTTTCTCCTACAATGAGCAGTTCTTC
NA TRBJ1-1 TRBV5-4 NA CASSFTTGNTEAFF TGTGCCAGCAGCTTTACAACAGGGAACACTGAAGCTTTCTTT
NA TRBJ1-2 TRBV11-2 NA CASSPQAGPYGYTF TGTGCCAGCAGCCCCCAAGCCGGCCCCTATGGCTACACCTTC
TRBD2 TRBJ2-5 TRBV10-3 NA CAIGLAEETQYF TGTGCCATCGGACTAGCGGAAGAGACCCAGTACTTC
TRBD1 TRBJ2-3 TRBV6-1 NA CASTRGQGGTDTQYF TGTGCCAGCACCCGAGGACAGGGGGGCACAGATACGCAGTATTTT
NA TRBJ1-1 TRBV2 few CASSDWDTAFF TGTGCCAGCAGTGATTGGGACACGGCTTTCTTT
NA TRBJ2-4 TRBV5-8 NA CASSFLGIQYF TGTGCCAGCAGCTTTTTGGGCATTCAGTACTTC
NA TRBJ1-6 TRBV11-2 NA CASSQDYNSPLHF TGTGCCAGCAGCCAGGACTATAATTCACCCCTCCACTTT
NA TRBJ2-2 TRBV6-6 once CASNSQAGELFF TGTGCCAGCAATTCCCAGGCCGGGGAGCTGTTTTTT
NA TRBJ2-7 TRBV18 NA CASSPRSGASSYEQYF TGTGCCAGCTCACCCAGGAGTGGGGCGAGCTCCTACGAGCAGTACTTC
NA TRBJ2-3 TRBV7-9 NA CASSLAVGYSTDTQYF TGTGCCAGCAGCTTAGCGGTAGGCTATAGCACAGATACGCAGTATTTT
NA TRBJ1-4 TRBV6-1 NA CASSEALRAGGEKLFF TGTGCCAGCAGTGAAGCGCTTCGGGCAGGTGGCGAAAAACTGTTTTTT
NA TRBJ1-4 TRBV6-1 NA CASSTGATNEKLFF TGTGCCAGCAGTACAGGCGCAACTAATGAAAAACTGTTTTTT
TRBD1 TRBJ2-7 TRBV28 NA CASSLWTGTYEQYF TGTGCCAGCAGTTTATGGACAGGGACCTACGAGCAGTACTTC
NA TRBJ1-5 TRBV21-1 NA CASSKRGRDRGNQPQHF TGTGCCAGCAGCAAAAGGGGCCGGGACAGGGGCAATCAGCCCCAGCATTTT
TRBD2 TRBJ2-5 TRBV2 NA CASSDRGLAMETQYF TGTGCCAGCAGTGACCGGGGACTAGCGATGGAGACCCAGTACTTC
NA TRBJ2-3 TRBV21-1 NA CASRAGTFTDTQYF TGTGCCAGCAGGGCCGGGACCTTCACAGATACGCAGTATTTT
TRBD1 TRBJ2-3 TRBV5-1 NA CASRGGLSTDTQYF TGCGCCAGCAGAGGGGGCCTTAGCACAGATACGCAGTATTTT
TRBD2 TRBJ2-1 TRBV7-2 NA CASSLVGAGGVYNEQFF TGTGCCAGCAGCTTAGTTGGAGCGGGAGGGGTCTACAATGAGCAGTTCTTC
NA TRBJ1-5 TRBV11-2 few CASSPEGGQPQHF TGTGCCAGCAGCCCAGAGGGGGGTCAGCCCCAGCATTTT
TRBD1 TRBJ2-5 TRBV29-1 NA CSVEGQGQETQYF TGCAGCGTTGAAGGACAGGGACAAGAGACCCAGTACTTC
NA TRBJ2-7 TRBV11-3 NA CASSPYSYEQYF TGTGCCAGCAGCCCCTACTCCTACGAGCAGTACTTC